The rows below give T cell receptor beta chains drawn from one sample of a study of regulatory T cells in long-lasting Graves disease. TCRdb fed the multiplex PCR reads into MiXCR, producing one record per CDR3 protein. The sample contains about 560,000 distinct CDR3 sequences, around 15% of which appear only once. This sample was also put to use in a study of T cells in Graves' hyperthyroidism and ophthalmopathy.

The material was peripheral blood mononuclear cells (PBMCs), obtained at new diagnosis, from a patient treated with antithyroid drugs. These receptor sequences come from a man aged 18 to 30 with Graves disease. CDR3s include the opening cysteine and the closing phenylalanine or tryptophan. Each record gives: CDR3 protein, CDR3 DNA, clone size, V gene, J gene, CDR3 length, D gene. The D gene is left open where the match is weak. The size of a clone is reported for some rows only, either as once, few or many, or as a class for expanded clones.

CDR3aa: CASSPRGGRGTGELFF
CDR3nt: TGCGCCAGCAGCCCCCGCGGGGGAAGGGGCACCGGGGAGCTGTTTTTT
abundance: many
v_gene: TRBV5-1
j_gene: TRBJ2-2
len: 16
d_gene: TRBD2

CDR3aa: CASSRGGIYNEQFF
CDR3nt: TGTGCCAGCAGCCGTGGGGGGATATACAATGAGCAGTTCTTC
abundance: few
v_gene: TRBV7-2
j_gene: TRBJ2-1
len: 14
d_gene: .

CDR3aa: CSARARGSGGNQPQHF
CDR3nt: TGCAGTGCTCGTGCCAGGGGCAGTGGAGGCAATCAGCCCCAGCATTTT
abundance: many
v_gene: TRBV20-1
j_gene: TRBJ1-5
len: 16
d_gene: .

CDR3aa: CASSYPGQGADTQYF
CDR3nt: TGTGCCAGCAGTTACCCGGGACAGGGGGCAGATACGCAGTATTTT
abundance: .
v_gene: TRBV6-2/TRBV6-3
j_gene: TRBJ2-3
len: 15
d_gene: TRBD1

CDR3aa: CASSPGPRGSTQPQHF
CDR3nt: TGCGCCAGCAGTCCGGGGCCTCGGGGGAGTACTCAGCCCCAGCATTTT
abundance: many
v_gene: TRBV10-1
j_gene: TRBJ1-5
len: 16
d_gene: .

CDR3aa: CSARPIRQAYEQYF
CDR3nt: TGCAGTGCTAGGCCGATTAGACAGGCCTACGAGCAGTACTTC
abundance: .
v_gene: TRBV20-1
j_gene: TRBJ2-7
len: 14
d_gene: .

CDR3aa: CASSFVGGTALNEQFF
CDR3nt: TGTGCCAGCAGCTTCGTCGGTGGGACAGCCTTAAATGAGCAGTTCTTC
abundance: .
v_gene: TRBV5-5
j_gene: TRBJ2-1
len: 16
d_gene: TRBD1

CDR3aa: CASSFTSATAGELSF
CDR3nt: TGTGCCAGCAGCTTTACGAGCGCGACTGCCGGGGAGCTGTCTTTT
abundance: few
v_gene: TRBV11-3
j_gene: TRBJ2-2
len: 15
d_gene: .

CDR3aa: CASSQDGRGPRAKNIQYF
CDR3nt: TGTGCCAGCAGCCAAGATGGCAGGGGTCCTCGGGCCAAAAACATTCAGTACTTC
abundance: .
v_gene: TRBV14
j_gene: TRBJ2-4
len: 18
d_gene: .

CDR3aa: CSVETGGAEAFF
CDR3nt: TGCAGCGTTGAGACTGGGGGGGCTGAAGCTTTCTTT
abundance: .
v_gene: TRBV29-1
j_gene: TRBJ1-1
len: 12
d_gene: .

CDR3aa: CASSVPNSRTSGSGNEQFF
CDR3nt: TGTGCCAGCAGTGTCCCTAACTCAAGGACTAGCGGGTCGGGGAATGAGCAGTTCTTC
abundance: many
v_gene: TRBV2
j_gene: TRBJ2-1
len: 19
d_gene: TRBD2

CDR3aa: CASSLWLAGSGEQYF
CDR3nt: TGTGCCAGCAGTTTATGGCTAGCGGGAAGCGGTGAGCAGTACTTC
abundance: .
v_gene: TRBV12-3/TRBV12-4
j_gene: TRBJ2-7
len: 15
d_gene: TRBD2

CDR3aa: CASRPAGTSGPQIQQFF
CDR3nt: TGCGCCAGCAGACCAGCCGGGACTAGCGGCCCCCAGATCCAGCAGTTCTTC
abundance: many
v_gene: TRBV5-1
j_gene: TRBJ2-1
len: 17
d_gene: TRBD2

CDR3aa: CAWRLAGGAGELFF
CDR3nt: TGTGCCTGGAGACTAGCGGGAGGGGCCGGGGAGCTGTTTTTT
abundance: many
v_gene: TRBV30
j_gene: TRBJ2-2
len: 14
d_gene: TRBD2

CDR3aa: CASSFLGTSGSCRNEQFF
CDR3nt: TGTGCCAGCAGTTTCTTGGGGACTAGCGGGAGTTGCCGCAATGAGCAGTTCTTC
abundance: .
v_gene: TRBV6-2/TRBV6-3
j_gene: TRBJ2-1
len: 18
d_gene: TRBD2

CDR3aa: CATTTGGGRDQPQHF
CDR3nt: TGTGCCACCACGACAGGGGGAGGGCGCGATCAGCCCCAGCATTTT
abundance: .
v_gene: TRBV19
j_gene: TRBJ1-5
len: 15
d_gene: TRBD1

CDR3aa: CASNQGGAGETQYF
CDR3nt: TGTGCCAGCAACCAGGGGGGGGCCGGGGAGACCCAGTACTTC
abundance: many
v_gene: TRBV6-1
j_gene: TRBJ2-5
len: 14
d_gene: .